This entry lists 21 T cell receptor beta chains sequenced from one sample in a study of cytomegalovirus exposure and HLA in healthy donors. A multiplex PCR was run with 60 Vbeta primers and 13 Jbeta primers. The table came from immunoSEQ multiplex PCR; TCRdb's copy has only in-frame clones and leaves some out. The table includes 140,000 or so clones, 82% detected once. The source material was PBMCs. The receptor source for this set is a woman aged 55-70 years in good health and CMV-seropositive.

V usage is TRBV11-3 and J usage is TRBJ2-7; 7 bases line up with TRBD1. Trimming at V came to 5 bases and at J to 4 bases, leaving 5 bases not matched to a gene. Germline V gene data show CDR1 as SGHNT and CDR2 as YENEEA. The CDR3 covers 13 residues. CDR3 DNA sequence: TGTGCCAGCAGCGCAGGGGGTCTATACGAGCAGTACTTC. The encoded protein is CASSAGGLYEQYF. Looking up the rest from reference TRBV11-3 and TRBJ2-7 gives the full variable domain: EAGVVQSPRYKIIEKKQPVAFWCNPISGHNTLYWYLQNLGQGPELLIRYENEEAVDDSQLPKDRFSAERLKGVDSTLKIQPAELGDSAVYLCASSAGGLYEQYFGPGTRLTVT.

The gene calls are TRBV5-4 and TRBJ2-7; D possibly corresponds to TRBD1 (6 bases). The CDR3 totals 14 residues. V was pared by 2 bases and J by 1 base, with 10 bases between. Germline V CDR1 and CDR2: SGHNT, YYREEE (reference sequence). Here the CDR3 reads CASSLLDRSYEQYF. CDR3 nucleotides: TGTGCCAGCAGCTTACTTGACAGGTCCTACGAGCAGTACTTC.

The CDR3 sequence is CASSPGAAGNTIYF. The CDR3 DNA follows: TGTGCCAGCAGCCCAGGGGCCGCTGGAAACACCATATATTTT. The chain combines TRBV6-5 with TRBJ1-3; perhaps TRBD1 as D (6 bases). Trimming shortened V by 6 bases and J by 2 bases, and 11 bases separated the two germline ends. The CDR3 loop spans 14 amino acids. Germline assignment: CDR1 MNHEY and CDR2 SVGAGI.

This clone was found once. The J gene is TRBJ2-3, the V gene TRBV14; 8 nucleotides agree with TRBD2. CDR3 size: 15 residues. In germline, CDR1 is SGHDN, CDR2 FVKESK. Unmatched junction bases numbered 9, after V lost 4 bases and J lost 6 bases. The CDR3 is CASSRKAGEGDTQYF. The CDR3 DNA sequence: TGTGCCAGCAGCCGGAAAGCGGGAGAGGGTGATACGCAGTATTTT.

The chain has TRBV28 and TRBJ1-4; 7 nucleotides line up with TRBD1. The CDR3 sequence is 17 residues long. Per the germline V gene, CDR1 is MDHEN and CDR2 is SYDVKM. V shed 6 bases, J shed 0 bases, and the junction held 10 bases outside the gene matches. CDR3 DNA sequence: TGTGCCAGCAGGCAGGGGGTAGGTTTCGCAACTAATGAAAAACTGTTTTTT. It encodes CASRQGVGFATNEKLFF.

CDR3 DNA sequence: TGTGCCAGCAGCCGACAGGGGAATAATGAAAAACTGTTTTTT. Translated: CASSRQGNNEKLFF. The chain employs TRBV6-6 and TRBJ1-4; 8 nucleotides match TRBD1. Germline loops: CDR1 MNHNY, CDR2 SVGAGI (reference sequence). V was pared by 6 bases and J by 4 bases, with 4 bases of the junction left unmatched. This CDR3 spans 14 amino acids.

J is TRBJ2-7 and V is TRBV30; 14 positions match TRBD2. V shed 1 base and J 0 bases; nucleotides not matched to a gene: 17. The CDR3 covers 21 residues. Per the germline V gene, CDR1 is GTSNPN and CDR2 is SVGIG (reference sequence). CDR3 in amino acids: CAWSGLDAGLAGAWSSYEQYF. Written as DNA, the CDR3 is TGTGCCTGGAGTGGACTTGACGCGGGACTAGCGGGAGCCTGGAGCTCCTACGAGCAGTACTTC.

CDR3 nucleotides: TGTGCCAGCAGCTTCGGGCAGGGACTTTCTAATGAAAAACTGTTTTTT. This translates into CASSFGQGLSNEKLFF. This rearrangement joins TRBV7-9 to TRBJ1-4, with D possibly TRBD1 on 5 matching bases. This CDR3 comprises 16 residues. Germline assignment: CDR1 SEHNR and CDR2 FQNEAQ (reference sequence). Trimming removed 3 bases at V and 3 bases at J, with 14 bases between.

In regard to this clone: A junction boundary mismatches the germline segment, possibly from a read error. V is TRBV5-1 and J is TRBJ1-1, with unresolved D. CDR1 SGHRS and CDR2 YFSETQ come from the germline V gene. This CDR3 is 15 amino acids long. Here the CDR3 reads CAGSLAPGSMPEAFF. The CDR3 DNA reads as TGCGCCGGCAGCTTGGCCCCGGGGTCGATGCCTGAAGCTTTCTTT. Full variable domain (missing parts from reference TRBV5-1 and TRBJ1-1): KAGVTQTPRYLIKTRGQQVTLSCSPISGHRSVSWYQQTPGQGLQFLFEYFSETQRNKGNFPGRFSGRQFSNSRSEMNVSTLELGDSALYLCAGSLAPGSMPEAFFGQGTRLTVV.

The CDR3 DNA is TGTGCCAGCAGTGACCTCCTAGACGAGCAGTACTTC. Protein: CASSDLLDEQYF. V gene TRBV25-1 combines with J gene TRBJ2-7; D remains unclear. The CDR3 has 12 amino acids. Germline V gene data show CDR1 as MGHDK and CDR2 as SYGVNS. V lost 3 bases, J lost 5 bases, and 8 bases lay in between.

This clone was counted a single time. V is TRBV2 and J is TRBJ2-7; 14 positions match TRBD2. The CDR3 contains 17 residues. The V segment lost 0 bases and the J segment 7 bases; nucleotides outside the gene matches: 8. CDR1 is SNHLY, CDR2 FYNNEI, per germline. DNA for the CDR3: TGTGCCAGCAGTGAAGCCTCGGGACTAGCGGGAGTGGGTGAGCAGTACTTC. It encodes CASSEASGLAGVGEQYF. The full variable domain, in which reference TRBV2 and TRBJ2-7 provide the parts outside the CDR3, is EPEVTQTPSHQVTQMGQEVILRCVPISNHLYFYWYRQILGQKVEFLVSFYNNEISEKSEIFDDQFSVERPDGSNFTLKIRSTKLEDSAMYFCASSEASGLAGVGEQYFGPGTRLTVT.

The chain recombines TRBV2 with TRBJ2-7; D is possibly TRBD2 (6 bases). The V end was cut by 6 bases, the J end by 3 bases, with 12 bases between. Per germline, CDR1 SNHLY and CDR2 FYNNEI. The CDR3 contains 13 residues. Here the CDR3 reads CASRDSGNYEQYF. Written as DNA, the CDR3 is TGTGCCAGCAGGGATAGCGGCAACTACGAGCAGTACTTC.

The gene calls are TRBV6-5 and TRBJ2-6; 7 bases match TRBD1. V lost 2 bases to trimming and J lost 9 bases; unmatched junction nucleotides: 4. The CDR3 runs 14 residues. Germline V gene lookup returns CDR1 MNHEY and CDR2 SVGAGI. The CDR3 loop is CASSYGQAINVLTF. The CDR3, as DNA: TGTGCCAGCAGTTACGGACAGGCCATCAACGTCCTGACTTTC.

V is TRBV19 and J is TRBJ1-2; maybe TRBD1 (6 bases). CDR1 is LNHDA and CDR2 is SQIVND in the germline V gene (reference sequence). This CDR3 spans 14 amino acids. V lost 5 bases, J lost 2 bases, and 12 bases lay in between. The CDR3 here is CASSEQDRNYGYTF. The CDR3 coding sequence is TGTGCCAGTAGTGAACAAGACAGGAACTATGGCTACACCTTC.

This clone was recorded a few times. The same CDR3 can be traced to other DNA sequences in this sample. This chain joins TRBV28 and TRBJ2-5; tentatively, D is TRBD2 (6 bases). The germline V gene has CDR1 MDHEN and CDR2 SYDVKM. This CDR3 has 15 residues. V dropped 2 bases and J dropped 5 bases, with 15 bases sitting between them. The CDR3 DNA follows: TGTGCCAGCAGTTTACCGTTGGGTCGGGGGGAGACCCAGTACTTC. This codes for CASSLPLGRGETQYF.

V and J are TRBV4-2 and TRBJ1-2; the match to TRBD1 covers 7 bases. Germline CDR1 and CDR2: LGHNA and YNFKEQ. The CDR3 has 17 residues. Germline trimming cut 0 bases from V and 4 bases from J; bases unmatched to any gene: 11. The CDR3 is CASSQDQAADRAYGYTF. CDR3 DNA sequence: TGTGCCAGCAGCCAAGATCAAGCGGCAGACAGGGCCTATGGCTACACCTTC.

The rearrangement joins TRBV28 to TRBJ2-2, with D possibly TRBD2 on 6 matching bases. CDR1 is MDHEN, CDR2 SYDVKM, per germline. This CDR3 is 16 amino acids long. The germline V and J ends were trimmed by 6 bases and 5 bases, with 19 bases remaining between them. CDR3 loop: CASSLVLVGRTGELFF. CDR3 DNA: TGTGCCAGCAGCCTAGTCCTGGTAGGGAGGACCGGGGAGCTGTTTTTT.

The gene calls are TRBV28 and TRBJ2-7; D is uncertain. Germline lookup yields CDR1 MDHEN and CDR2 SYDVKM. V was clipped by 8 bases and J by 2 bases, with 10 bases between them. The CDR3 is 12 amino acids. CDR3 nucleotide sequence: TGTGCCAGCGGTCCATCGGCCTACGAGCAGTACTTC. This sequence encodes CASGPSAYEQYF.

The table lists this clone with a count of one. The chain links TRBV29-1 to TRBJ2-4, with D possibly TRBD2 on 6 matching bases. Germline loops: CDR1 SQVTM, CDR2 ANQGSEA. The CDR3 runs to 13 residues. Trimming cost V 7 bases and J 6 bases, with 16 bases left between them. The CDR3 bases are TGCAGCGCCCCCGCGGGGCTGGGAAACATTCAGTACTTC. It translates to CSAPAGLGNIQYF. The entire variable domain, with the rest obtained from reference TRBV29-1 and TRBJ2-4, is as follows: SAVISQKPSRDICQRGTSLTIQCQVDSQVTMMFWYRQQPGQSLTLIATANQGSEATYESGFVIDKFPISRPNLTFSTLTVSNMSPEDSSIYLCSAPAGLGNIQYFGAGTRLSVL.

The chain employs TRBV29-1 and TRBJ2-1; perhaps TRBD1 as D (6 bases). V shed 5 bases and J shed 7 bases, with 18 bases lying between them. Germline V gives CDR1 SQVTM, CDR2 ANQGSEA. The length of the CDR3 is 14 residues. CDR3 protein: CSVSTPGAVNEQFF. The CDR3 DNA reads TGCAGCGTTTCAACGCCAGGGGCCGTGAATGAGCAGTTCTTC.

J is TRBJ2-7 and V is TRBV6-5, with 11 bases fitting TRBD2. The germline V gene has CDR1 MNHEY and CDR2 SVGAGI. There are 15 residues in the CDR3. V gave up 0 bases and J gave up 5 bases; unmatched junction bases: 3. CDR3 DNA sequence: TGTGCCAGCAGTTACTCAACTAGCGGGAGTAACGAGCAGTACTTC. It specifies CASSYSTSGSNEQYF.